The clone carrying this T cell receptor beta chain was seen once. The assay was immunoSEQ multiplex PCR, and TCRdb's table has in-frame clones only and misses some. The sample yields 150,000 to 200,000 clones, around 85% seen once. The record originates from a study of blood T cell repertoires in COVID-19. The sequence was collected from a woman aged 80 or over with acute or convalescent COVID-19. The sample comprised peripheral blood.

Here the CDR3 DNA reads TGTGCCAGCAGTGAAGCGGGCAGGGCTGGTGGCTACACCTTC. Translated: CASSEAGRAGGYTF. V gene TRBV6-1 combines with J gene TRBJ1-2, with D tentatively TRBD1 (5 bases). This CDR3 spans 14 amino acids. Germline-derived CDR1 and CDR2 are MNHNS and SASEGT. V lost 0 bases to trimming and J lost 7 bases, with 12 bases between them.